This T cell receptor (beta chain) appears in the sequencing data of a study of blood T cell repertoires in COVID-19. The overall study: Sites across the United States, Italy and Spain contributed samples from acute and convalescent COVID-19. Sources were T cells, B-cell-depleted T cells, or PBMCs; the material itself was cDNA or gDNA.

In the authors' workflow: Reference gene primer amplification in the assay estimated nucleated cell counts. Only in-frame clones appear in the TCRdb table, and some are missing; sequencing was by immunoSEQ multiplex PCR. From that table come the V and J calls and clone size; the DNA was used to work out D and trimming. The data contain just under 250,000 clones, approximately 86% of them singletons. This CDR3 has 12 residues. Germline values: CDR1 SEHNR, CDR2 FQNEAQ (reference sequence). V lost 3 bases and J lost 4, with 6 bases in between. Sequenced: peripheral blood. V is TRBV7-9 and J is TRBJ2-5; D gene ambiguous. The TCR sequence derives from a woman aged 25 to 39 who had recovered from COVID-19. The CDR3 nucleotides read TGTGCCAGCAGCTTCAGTGGAGAGACCCAGTACTTC. Translating it yields CASSFSGETQYF.